This T cell receptor beta chain derives from a study of blood T cell repertoires in COVID-19. Overall study: T cells, B-cell-depleted T cells, or PBMCs supplied cDNA or gDNA.

Some clones are missing from TCRdb's copy, which holds only in-frame ones; the method was immunoSEQ multiplex PCR. The data show 90,000 or so clones, about 89% seen once. CDR1 and CDR2 (germline): MNHEY, SVGEGT. V lost 5 bases and J lost 5; bases outside the gene matches: 12. This CDR3 comprises 17 residues. The receptor was isolated from a man aged 55 to 70 with COVID-19, enrolled during active disease. V gene TRBV6-2 or TRBV6-3 combines with J gene TRBJ2-5, with 12 positions matching TRBD2. The sample comprised peripheral blood. CDR3 protein: CASSPLRLAGAGETQYF. For the CDR3, the DNA is TGTGCCAGCAGTCCCCTCCGACTAGCGGGAGCGGGGGAGACCCAGTACTTC.